The 15 T cell receptor beta chains reported below all come from one sample, sequenced in a study of T cells after yellow fever vaccination (dated by TCRdb to between 2017 and 2020). The treatment or condition tag for this specimen amounts to: live attenuated yellow fever vaccine strain. Library construction relied on 5' RACE. Sequencer: Illumina NovaSeq 6000. TCRdb ran its own pipeline on the public reads, namely fastp trimming at Q25 and MiXCR clone calling, and kept in-frame beta chains. Records with the same CDR3 protein are collapsed into one entry carrying the most frequent genes and DNA. The sample contains some 390,000 distinct CDR3 sequences, about 17% of them found a single time. The ten largest clones take up about 18% of the sample. Sequences were derived from PBMCs, sampled before the yellow fever booster vaccination. The receptors were sampled from a man aged 18 to 30 who received the YFV17D yellow fever vaccine.

This chain uses TRBV6-5 with TRBJ2-5; D unresolved. Trimming removed 6 bases at V and 4 bases at J, with 9 bases between. Looked up from germline, CDR1 is MNHEY and CDR2 is SVGAGI. There are 12 residues in the CDR3. The DNA of the CDR3 is TGTGCCAGCAGCCTAACACCAGAGACCCAGTACTTC. This translates into CASSLTPETQYF.

This clonotype was counted a single time. The chain is built from TRBV9 and TRBJ2-6, with D perhaps TRBD1 (6 bases). Germline V gene data show CDR1 as SGDLS and CDR2 as YYNGEE. V was shortened by 3 bases and J by 2 bases, with 18 bases between the two germline ends. The CDR3 totals 18 residues. CDR3 sequence reads: CASSDPQGLGTGANVLTF. The CDR3 DNA reads TGTGCCAGCAGCGACCCACAGGGTTTGGGTACTGGGGCCAACGTCCTGACTTTC.

This clonotype has a handful of counts. This chain uses TRBV24-1 with TRBJ2-1, with D uncertain. V lost 5 bases and J lost 8, with 9 bases in between. The length of the CDR3 is 12 residues. CDR1 is KGHDR and CDR2 is SFDVKD in the germline V gene. CDR3 nucleotides: TGTGCCACCAGTGCCTTAAAGGATGAGCAGTTCTTC. Translation gives CATSALKDEQFF.

This clonotype was found a few times. This chain joins TRBV18 and TRBJ1-2; TRBD1 matches 9 bases. Per the germline V gene, CDR1 is KGHSH and CDR2 is LQKENI. This CDR3 spans 13 amino acids. V lost 5 bases, J lost 6 bases, and 4 bases stayed unmatched. The CDR3 loop reads CASSKGQGDGYTF. The CDR3 DNA reads TGTGCCAGCTCAAAGGGACAGGGAGATGGCTACACCTTC.

The chain joins TRBV12-3 or TRBV12-4 to TRBJ2-1; TRBD2 is a possible D gene (6 bases). V lost 5 bases, J lost 6 bases, and 26 bases lay in between. This CDR3 has 18 amino acids. CDR3 nucleotide sequence: TGTGCCAGCAGTCCTCGTGGTGGAGGGACGGTAGTACCCAATGAGCAGTTCTTC. It codes for CASSPRGGGTVVPNEQFF.

This clonotype was counted between two and nine times. A read error may produce the germline difference seen at one junction end. The V gene is TRBV18, the J gene TRBJ1-1; D is undetermined. CDR1 is KGHSH, CDR2 LQKENI, per germline. The CDR3 consists of 15 residues. The CDR3 protein is CASSPREGSGSPPCF. The DNA for the CDR3 is TGTGCCAGCTCACCCCGAGAGGGTTCGGGTTCACCACCTTGTTTC.

The chain joins TRBV19 to TRBJ1-6; D call uncertain. V was clipped by 3 bases and J by 9 bases, with 9 bases between them. Germline V lookup: CDR1 LNHDA, CDR2 SQIVND (reference sequence). The CDR3 extends over 13 amino acids. In DNA, the CDR3 is TGTGCCAGTAGTATTTTTGCGCTTTCACCCCTCCACTTT. It translates to CASSIFALSPLHF.

V usage is TRBV5-4 and J usage is TRBJ2-7; 8 positions agree with TRBD1. The CDR3 spans 14 residues. With V trimmed by 5 bases and J by 5 bases, 9 bases remained unmatched. In germline, CDR1 is SGHNT, CDR2 YYREEE (reference sequence). The CDR3 DNA sequence: TGTGCCAGCAGGGCCCCAGGGGGCACCAACGAGCAGTACTTC. As protein: CASRAPGGTNEQYF.

The CDR3 region is CASSPGLAGGRGEQFF. The CDR3, as DNA: TGTGCCAGCAGCCCAGGACTAGCGGGGGGGCGGGGTGAGCAGTTCTTC. The genes are TRBV11-3 and TRBJ2-1, with 15 positions matching TRBD2. J was trimmed by 9 bases and V by 5 bases; bases with no gene match: 8. Germline CDR1 and CDR2: SGHNT and YENEEA. The CDR3 is 16 amino acids.

The chain recombines TRBV20-1 with TRBJ1-1, with no clear D. This CDR3 region has 14 residues. V gave up 5 bases and J gave up 0 bases, with 13 bases separating them. CDR1 and CDR2 (germline): DFQATT, SNEGSKA (reference sequence). As DNA, the CDR3 is TGCAGTGCTGCCTCGGGCGTAGTGAACACTGAAGCTTTCTTT. Translation gives CSAASGVVNTEAFF.

This clonotype was observed a few times. The chain joins TRBV7-2 to TRBJ2-2, with a weak D call TRBD1 (6 bases). With 0 bases removed from V and 5 bases from J, the gap between germline ends came to 13 bases. In germline, CDR1 is SGHTA, CDR2 FQGNSA. This CDR3 spans 16 amino acids. The CDR3 is CASSLAAPGVTGELFF. CDR3 nucleotides: TGTGCCAGCAGCTTAGCGGCGCCAGGGGTAACCGGGGAGCTGTTTTTT.

Here the CDR3 DNA reads TGCAGTGCTAGAGATGGGGGGATGCAGGTCTACACCTTC. Its protein product is CSARDGGMQVYTF. The V and J genes are TRBV20-1 and TRBJ1-2, with a possible D match to TRBD1 (5 bases). This CDR3 is 13 amino acids long. V lost 0 bases and J 10 bases, leaving 15 bases between the germline ends. Per germline, CDR1 DFQATT and CDR2 SNEGSKA (reference sequence).

In its sample, this clonotype was seen a few times. The V gene is TRBV12-3 or TRBV12-4, the J gene TRBJ1-2; D remains ambiguous. Trimming left V 6 bases short and J 2 bases short, with 13 bases between. The CDR3 runs 14 residues. The CDR3 loop is CASRRASRNYGYTF. In nucleotides, the CDR3 is TGTGCCAGCAGAAGAGCAAGTCGAAACTATGGCTACACCTTC.

This chain connects TRBV6-1 to TRBJ2-1, with TRBD1 identical over 8 bases. Germline-derived CDR1 and CDR2 are MNHNS and SASEGT. The CDR3 is 13 residues long. The V segment lost 6 bases and the J segment 7 bases; nucleotides outside the gene matches: 5. As DNA, the CDR3 is TGTGCCAGCAGCGGACAGGGTAGGAATGAGCAGTTCTTC. It is translated as CASSGQGRNEQFF.

Only a few counts were recorded for this clonotype. The chain joins TRBV12-3 or TRBV12-4 to TRBJ2-5; the match to TRBD1 covers 9 bases. The CDR3 loop spans 15 amino acids. After removal of 6 bases from V and 1 base from J, the junction contained 6 bases not matched to a gene. The CDR3 sequence: CASRDRGGLQETQYF. CDR3 coding DNA: TGTGCCAGCAGGGACAGGGGCGGACTCCAAGAGACCCAGTACTTC.